These 15 T cell receptor beta chains were all obtained from the same sample, sequenced in a study of naive and memory T cell subsets. Both TRBC1 and TRBC2 were covered by a beta constant-region primer of two equimolar oligonucleotides. MiXCR, applied by TCRdb to the UMI-ligation and nested PCR reads, yields one record per CDR3 protein. In the table there are about 90,000 distinct CDR3 sequences, 7% to 7.5% of which are singletons. Sequenced input: central memory CD4+ T cells from blood. The receptors shown here come from a human donor in good health.

This clonotype has just a few counts. The CDR3 nucleotides read TGTGCCAGCAGCTTGACCGGCACCGGGGAGCTGTTTTTT. Its protein product is CASSLTGTGELFF. The chain has TRBV6-2 or TRBV6-3 and TRBJ2-2; D gene unclear. Deletions cut 6 bases from V and 4 bases from J, with 9 bases between. This CDR3 region has 13 residues. Germline CDR1 is MNHEY and CDR2 is SVGEGT.

The chain carries TRBV7-3 and TRBJ1-1, with a possible D match to TRBD1 (5 bases). Trimming took off 0 bases at V and 1 base at J, with 12 bases between the two ends. Per germline, CDR1 SGHTA and CDR2 FQGTGA. The CDR3 contains 16 residues. CDR3 sequence reads: CASSLTAGLQNTEAFF. CDR3 DNA: TGTGCCAGCAGCTTAACGGCGGGGCTTCAGAACACTGAAGCTTTCTTT.

This chain links TRBV19 with TRBJ2-1, with 12 bases fitting TRBD2. CDR1 and CDR2 from the germline V gene are LNHDA and SQIVND (reference sequence). The CDR3 runs to 17 residues. V dropped 1 base and J dropped 6; count of bases not matched to a gene: 7. This chain's CDR3 is CASSIGFTSGRPNEQFF. As DNA, the CDR3 is TGTGCCAGTAGTATAGGATTCACTAGCGGGAGGCCCAATGAGCAGTTCTTC.

This clonotype was detected ten times or more. The chain uses TRBV20-1 and TRBJ2-3; 8 nucleotides line up with TRBD2. Germline CDR1 is DFQATT and CDR2 is SNEGSKA (reference sequence). The junction had 7 bases not matched to a gene; V was cut back by 3 bases and J by 8 bases. The CDR3 runs 13 residues. This CDR3 is CSASSGRGSTQYF. The CDR3 nucleotides are TGCAGTGCTAGCAGCGGGAGAGGTAGTACGCAGTATTTT.

The sample holds many counts of this clonotype. V usage is TRBV28 and J usage is TRBJ2-1; no reliable D call. The CDR3 is 14 residues long. Germline lookup yields CDR1 MDHEN and CDR2 SYDVKM. Trimming pared 3 bases from V and 1 base from J, leaving 7 bases between. The CDR3 DNA reads as TGTGCCAGCAGTTTCGTTCGGTCCTACAATGAGCAGTTCTTC. Protein sequence: CASSFVRSYNEQFF. The whole variable domain, remainder taken from reference TRBV28 and TRBJ2-1, is DVKVTQSSRYLVKRTGEKVFLECVQDMDHENMFWYRQDPGLGLRLIYFSYDVKMKEKGDIPEGYSVSREKKERFSLILESASTNQTSMYLCASSFVRSYNEQFFGPGTRLTVL.

V and J are TRBV27 and TRBJ2-1; D possibly corresponds to TRBD1 (6 bases). Deletions cut 2 bases from V and 3 bases from J, with 20 bases between. This CDR3 comprises 18 residues. CDR1 and CDR2 (germline): MNHEY, SMNVEV (reference sequence). The CDR3 here is CASSLRAAGVGYYNEQFF. CDR3 DNA: TGTGCCAGCAGTTTAAGGGCTGCAGGGGTCGGGTACTACAATGAGCAGTTCTTC.

Only a few counts were recorded for this clonotype. This chain links TRBV20-1 with TRBJ1-5; D not resolved. CDR3 length: 13 amino acids. Germline V gives CDR1 DFQATT, CDR2 SNEGSKA (reference sequence). Trimming took 6 bases from V and 0 from J, leaving 9 bases between them. For the CDR3, the DNA is TGCAGTGCCAGATCAGTTAGCAATCAGCCCCAGCATTTT. This translates into CSARSVSNQPQHF.

V and J are TRBV6-5 and TRBJ2-1, with 7 positions matching TRBD1. The V gene end was trimmed by 4 bases and the J gene end by 15 bases; junction bases not matched to a gene: 9. The CDR3 consists of 12 residues. Germline V lookup: CDR1 MNHEY, CDR2 SVGAGI. In nucleotides, the CDR3 is TGTGCCAGCAGTTCACCGGACAGGACCTCGTTCTTC. Protein sequence: CASSSPDRTSFF.

The sample holds many counts of this clonotype. The V gene is TRBV9, the J gene TRBJ1-6; TRBD1 agrees at 9 bases. CDR1 and CDR2 from the germline V gene are SGDLS and YYNGEE. The trim removed 3 bases at V and 9 bases at J, leaving 4 bases unmatched. The CDR3 has 14 residues. The CDR3 DNA follows: TGTGCCAGCAGCGGGGGGACAGGGCTTTCACCCCTCCACTTT. This sequence encodes CASSGGTGLSPLHF.

This clonotype showed up many times. The rearrangement joins TRBV28 to TRBJ1-1; D call uncertain. Looked up from germline, CDR1 is MDHEN and CDR2 is SYDVKM. CDR3 length equals 11 residues. V gave up 5 bases and J gave up 11 bases, with 12 bases separating them. In nucleotides, the CDR3 is TGTGCCAGCAGTAGTTGGTGGAGGGCTTTCTTT. Its protein product is CASSSWWRAFF. The entire variable domain, with the rest obtained from reference TRBV28 and TRBJ1-1, is as follows: DVKVTQSSRYLVKRTGEKVFLECVQDMDHENMFWYRQDPGLGLRLIYFSYDVKMKEKGDIPEGYSVSREKKERFSLILESASTNQTSMYLCASSSWWRAFFGQGTRLTVV.

This clonotype was detected ten times or more. The chain couples TRBV30 to TRBJ2-2; no reliable D call. The CDR3 runs 15 residues. Germline V lookup: CDR1 GTSNPN, CDR2 SVGIG (reference sequence). V dropped 3 bases and J dropped 2 bases, with 13 bases sitting between them. CDR3 nucleotide sequence: TGTGCCTGGAGAAAGTCACAGACTAACACCGGGGAGCTGTTTTTT. It yields the protein CAWRKSQTNTGELFF.

Ten or more counts support this clonotype. The chain joins TRBV10-3 to TRBJ2-7; D ambiguous. V shed 2 bases and J shed 7 bases, with 15 bases lying between them. The CDR3 is 14 residues long. Germline V gives CDR1 ENHRY, CDR2 SYGVKD. DNA for the CDR3: TGTGCCATCAGTGAGCAAAGCCTCCTACGAGAGCAGTACTTC. Amino acids: CAISEQSLLREQYF.

The J gene is TRBJ2-7, the V gene TRBV7-2; D gene unclear. Germline V gene sequence: CDR1 SGHTA, CDR2 FQGNSA. Between the trimmed V and J ends, which lost 5 bases and 9 bases, there was a span of 11 bases. The CDR3 has 11 residues. CDR3 DNA: TGTGCCAGCAGCCGAGGTGGGCCGCAGTACTTC. Its translation is CASSRGGPQYF.

This clonotype has a count of ten or more. This sequence joins TRBV29-1 and TRBJ1-1; 12 nucleotides line up with TRBD1. The CDR3 covers 16 residues. Germline-derived CDR1 and CDR2 are SQVTM and ANQGSEA. The V segment lost 4 bases and the J segment 5 bases; nucleotides outside the gene matches: 11. CDR3 in DNA: TGCAGCGTTGGATCCGGGACAGGGGGCATTGTTACTGAAGCTTTCTTT. Protein product: CSVGSGTGGIVTEAFF.

This clonotype was observed many times. V is TRBV10-3 and J is TRBJ1-2, with 7 bases that match TRBD1. Germline V gene lookup returns CDR1 ENHRY and CDR2 SYGVKD. This CDR3 is 12 amino acids long. The trim removed 8 bases at V and 7 bases at J, leaving 7 bases unmatched. This CDR3 is CAIGGTETGYTF. The CDR3 DNA follows: TGTGCCATCGGGGGGACAGAAACTGGCTACACCTTC.